The clone carrying this T cell receptor beta chain was recorded only once. Its cognate antigen is unknown. These data come from a study of cytomegalovirus exposure and HLA in healthy donors. PCR was performed using 60 Vbeta and 13 Jbeta primers. TCRdb's copy holds only in-frame clones and misses some; the assay was immunoSEQ multiplex PCR. The sample consists of 90,000 to 150,000 clones, 55% to 65% of them appearing once. Findings and caveats of the study: Some V segments (TRBV6-2 and TRBV6-3 among them) were excluded as indistinguishable.

Germline CDR1 SEHNR, CDR2 FQNEAQ (reference sequence). V shed 3 bases, J shed 7 bases, and the junction held 2 bases outside the gene matches. CDR3 length: 14 amino acids. The sequencing input was PBMCs. The chain joins TRBV7-9 to TRBJ2-1, with 11 bases identical to TRBD2. The sequence was collected from a man aged 40-50 years in good health and CMV-seropositive. For the CDR3, the DNA is TGTGCCAGCAGCTTGACTAGCGGGAATAATGAGCAGTTCTTC. It encodes CASSLTSGNNEQFF.